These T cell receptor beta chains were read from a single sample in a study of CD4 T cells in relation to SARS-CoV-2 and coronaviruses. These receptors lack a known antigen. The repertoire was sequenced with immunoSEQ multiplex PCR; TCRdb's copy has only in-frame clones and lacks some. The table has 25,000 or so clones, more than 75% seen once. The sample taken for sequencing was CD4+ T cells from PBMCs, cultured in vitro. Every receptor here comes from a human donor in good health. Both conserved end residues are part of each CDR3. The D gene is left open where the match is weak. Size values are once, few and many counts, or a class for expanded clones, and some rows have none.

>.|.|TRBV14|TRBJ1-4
TGTGCCAGCAGCCAAGATCGGGGACGAAAACTGTTTTTT
CASSQDRGRKLFF
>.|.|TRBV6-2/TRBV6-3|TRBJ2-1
TGTGCCAGCAGCCCCCTCGATTTCCAGGGGACCGATTACAATGAGCAGTTCTTC
CASSPLDFQGTDYNEQFF
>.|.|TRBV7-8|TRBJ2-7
TGTGCCAGCAGCGCCAGGAGGTTGACCCGCGAGCAGTACTTC
CASSARRLTREQYF
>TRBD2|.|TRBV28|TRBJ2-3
TGTGCCAGCAGTTCCTCAGGAGCGGGGGGGCCAGATACGCAGTATTTT
CASSSSGAGGPDTQYF
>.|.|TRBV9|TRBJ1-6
TGTGCCAGCAGCGTAGTGTCAGAGAATTCACCCCTCCACTTT
CASSVVSENSPLHF
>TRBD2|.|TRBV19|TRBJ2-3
TGTGCCAGTAGGCATATGGGGGGACTAGCGGGGGATACGCAGTATTTT
CASRHMGGLAGDTQYF
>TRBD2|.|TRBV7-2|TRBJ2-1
TGTGCCAGCAGCTTATCTGGGAGCGGGAGCTACAATGAGCAGTTCTTC
CASSLSGSGSYNEQFF
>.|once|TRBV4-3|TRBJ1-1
TGCGCCAGCAGCCAAGATCCTTGGGGCAGGAACACTGAAGCTTTCTTT
CASSQDPWGRNTEAFF
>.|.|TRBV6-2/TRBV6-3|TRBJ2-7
TGTGCCAGCAGCATGGACTTTCCTAGCTCCTACGAGCAGTACTTC
CASSMDFPSSYEQYF
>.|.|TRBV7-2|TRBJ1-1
TGTGCCAGCAGTCCTAATGGGGGGTCCGACACTGAAGCTTTCTTT
CASSPNGGSDTEAFF
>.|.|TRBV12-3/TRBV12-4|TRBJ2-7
TGTGCCAGCAGTTTAAAAGCCTACGAGCAGTACTTC
CASSLKAYEQYF
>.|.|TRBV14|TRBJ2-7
TGTGCCAGCAGCCAAGAGGAGGGGGCCTACGAGCAGTACTTC
CASSQEEGAYEQYF
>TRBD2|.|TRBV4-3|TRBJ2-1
TGCGCCAGCAGCCAAGGGTCCTGGCGGGAGGGATATGAGCAGTTCTTC
CASSQGSWREGYEQFF
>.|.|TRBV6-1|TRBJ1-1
TGTGCCAGCAGTGAAACAGGGTCAGCTTTCTTT
CASSETGSAFF